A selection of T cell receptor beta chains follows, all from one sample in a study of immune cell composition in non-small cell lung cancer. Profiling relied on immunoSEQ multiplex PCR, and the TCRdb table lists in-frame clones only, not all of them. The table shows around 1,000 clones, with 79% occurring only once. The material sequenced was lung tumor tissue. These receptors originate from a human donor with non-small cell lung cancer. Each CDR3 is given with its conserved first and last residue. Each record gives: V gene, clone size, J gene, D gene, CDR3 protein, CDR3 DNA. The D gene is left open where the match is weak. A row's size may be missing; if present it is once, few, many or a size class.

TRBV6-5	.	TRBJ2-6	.	CASSYSGGVGANVLTF	TGTGCCAGCAGTTACTCAGGAGGGGTTGGGGCCAACGTCCTGACTTTC
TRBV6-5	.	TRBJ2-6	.	CASSYVSSGANVLTF	TGTGCCAGCAGTTATGTGAGCTCTGGGGCCAACGTCCTGACTTTC
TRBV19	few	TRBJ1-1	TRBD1	CASTRTGGSEAFF	TGTGCCAGTACCCGGACAGGGGGCTCTGAAGCTTTCTTT
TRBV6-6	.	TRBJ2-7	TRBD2	CASSLDSGTSYEQYF	TGTGCCAGCAGTCTCGATAGCGGGACCTCATACGAGCAGTACTTC
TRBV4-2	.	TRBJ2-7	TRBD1	CASSQEGPGQGYEQYF	TGTGCCAGCAGCCAAGAAGGCCCGGGACAGGGGTACGAGCAGTACTTC
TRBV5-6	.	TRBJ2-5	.	CASSLDLGRQEETQYF	TGTGCCAGCAGCTTGGATTTGGGGAGGCAAGAAGAGACCCAGTACTTC
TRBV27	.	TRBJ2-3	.	CASSLVGDTDTQYF	TGTGCCAGCAGTTTGGTAGGAGACACAGATACGCAGTATTTT
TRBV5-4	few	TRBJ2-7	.	CASSREVAYEQYF	TGTGCCAGCAGCCGCGAGGTGGCGTACGAGCAGTACTTC
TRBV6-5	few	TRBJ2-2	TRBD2	CASSYLAGGATGELFF	TGTGCCAGCAGTTATTTAGCGGGGGGGGCTACCGGGGAGCTGTTTTTT
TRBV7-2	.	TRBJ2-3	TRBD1	CASSVGGANTQYF	TGTGCCAGCAGCGTAGGGGGCGCAAATACGCAGTATTTT
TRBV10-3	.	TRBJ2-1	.	CAISERQGYNEQFF	TGTGCCATCAGTGAGCGGCAGGGCTACAATGAGCAGTTCTTC
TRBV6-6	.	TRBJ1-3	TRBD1	CASSISGQAAGNTIYF	TGTGCCAGCAGTATTTCGGGACAGGCGGCTGGAAACACCATATATTTT
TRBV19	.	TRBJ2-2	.	CASRPQEGNTGELFF	TGTGCCAGTAGACCGCAGGAGGGGAACACCGGGGAGCTGTTTTTT
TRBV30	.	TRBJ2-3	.	CAWSVGAGDTQYF	TGTGCCTGGAGTGTAGGGGCAGGGGATACGCAGTATTTT
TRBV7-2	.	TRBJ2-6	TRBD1	CASRGQGVSGANVLTF	TGTGCCTCGAGGGGACAGGGGGTCTCTGGGGCCAACGTCCTGACTTTC
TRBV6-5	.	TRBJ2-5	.	CASSSNMGRKETQYF	TGTGCCAGCAGTTCCAATATGGGCAGAAAAGAGACCCAGTACTTC
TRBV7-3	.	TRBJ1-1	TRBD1	CASSGQGNTEAFF	TGTGCCAGCAGCGGACAGGGGAACACTGAAGCTTTCTTT
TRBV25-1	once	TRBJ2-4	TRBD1	CASSEQGQLLYF	TGTGCCAGCAGTGAACAGGGACAGTTGCTGTACTTC
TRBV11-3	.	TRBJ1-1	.	CASSLAGQRTEAFF	TGTGCCAGCAGCTTGGCCGGACAGCGCACTGAAGCTTTCTTT
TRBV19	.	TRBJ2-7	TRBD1	CASSVSGQGSYEQYF	TGTGCCAGTAGTGTAAGTGGACAGGGCTCCTACGAGCAGTACTTC
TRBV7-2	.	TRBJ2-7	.	CASSLLELSEQYF	TGTGCCAGCAGCCTTCTAGAACTCTCGGAGCAGTACTTC
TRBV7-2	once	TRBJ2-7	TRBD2	CASSQPPNWRGGVYEQYF	TGTGCCAGCAGCCAGCCGCCAAACTGGCGGGGGGGGGTCTACGAGCAGTACTTC
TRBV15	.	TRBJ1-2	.	CATSREKQNYGYTF	TGTGCCACCAGCAGAGAGAAACAGAACTATGGCTACACCTTC
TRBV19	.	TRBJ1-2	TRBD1	CASSGTGSDGYTF	TGTGCCAGTAGTGGGACAGGGTCGGATGGCTACACCTTC
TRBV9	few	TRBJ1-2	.	CASSGGVRGAGDYGYTF	TGTGCCAGCTCCGGGGGGGTTCGGGGGGCTGGTGACTATGGCTACACCTTC
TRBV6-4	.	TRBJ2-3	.	CASSRDSISTDTQYF	TGTGCCAGCAGTCGCGACAGCATTAGCACAGATACGCAGTATTTT
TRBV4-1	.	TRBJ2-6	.	CASSQDRYSGANVLTF	TGCGCCAGCAGCCAAGACAGATACTCTGGGGCCAACGTCCTGACTTTC
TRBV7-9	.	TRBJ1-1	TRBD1	CASSSGQTRGAFF	TGTGCCAGCAGCTCGGGACAGACAAGAGGAGCTTTCTTT
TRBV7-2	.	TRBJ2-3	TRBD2	CASSRGGLIGGDTQYF	TGTGCCAGCAGCCGGGGAGGGCTTATTGGAGGAGATACGCAGTATTTT
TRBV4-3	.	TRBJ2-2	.	CASKDRTGELFF	TGCGCCAGCAAAGACAGGACCGGGGAGCTGTTTTTT
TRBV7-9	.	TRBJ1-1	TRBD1	CASSLAFVGRGANTEAFF	TGTGCCAGCAGCTTAGCGTTCGTGGGCAGGGGGGCGAACACTGAAGCTTTCTTT
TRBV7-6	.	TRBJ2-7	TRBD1	CASSLTGTGAYEQYF	TGTGCCAGCAGCCTAACCGGGACAGGAGCCTACGAGCAGTACTTC
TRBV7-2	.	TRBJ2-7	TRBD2	CASSLGGTSGGYEQYF	TGTGCCAGCAGCTTAGGGGGTACTAGCGGGGGGTACGAGCAGTACTTC
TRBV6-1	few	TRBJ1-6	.	CASIGARGSHSPLHF	TGTGCCAGCATTGGGGCCAGGGGATCTCATTCACCCCTCCACTTT
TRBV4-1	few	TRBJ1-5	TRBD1	CASSLVTGGKNQPQHF	TGCGCCAGCAGCCTCGTAACAGGGGGCAAAAATCAGCCCCAGCATTTT
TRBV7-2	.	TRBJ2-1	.	CASSYADEQFF	TGTGCCAGCAGCTACGCGGATGAGCAGTTCTTC
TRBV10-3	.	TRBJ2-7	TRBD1	CAISEGAGQGVYEQYF	TGTGCCATCAGTGAGGGGGCGGGACAGGGGGTCTACGAGCAGTACTTC
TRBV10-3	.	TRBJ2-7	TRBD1	CAIRVQGWGEQYF	TGTGCCATCAGAGTACAGGGGTGGGGCGAGCAGTACTTC
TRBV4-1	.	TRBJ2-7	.	CASSQWDTGSYEQYF	TGCGCCAGCAGCCAATGGGACACAGGATCCTACGAGCAGTACTTC
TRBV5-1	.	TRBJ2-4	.	CAPPRVLAKNIQYF	TGCGCCCCCCCCCGAGTACTAGCCAAAAACATTCAGTACTTC
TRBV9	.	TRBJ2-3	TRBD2	CASSVGGLALDTQYF	TGTGCCAGCAGCGTAGGGGGACTAGCGTTAGATACGCAGTATTTT
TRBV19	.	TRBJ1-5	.	CASSIVPFNQPQHF	TGTGCCAGTAGTATCGTTCCGTTTAATCAGCCCCAGCATTTT
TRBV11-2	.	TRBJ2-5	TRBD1	CASSPRTGGEGETQYF	TGTGCCAGCAGCCCACGTACAGGGGGCGAGGGAGAGACCCAGTACTTC
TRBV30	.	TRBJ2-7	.	CAWSVPTGYHEQYF	TGTGCCTGGAGTGTACCCACAGGGTACCACGAGCAGTACTTC
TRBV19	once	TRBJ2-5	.	CASGTPATETQYF	TGTGCCAGTGGGACTCCGGCGACAGAGACCCAGTACTTC
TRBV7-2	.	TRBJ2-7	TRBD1	CASSLNRDRVLSYEQYF	TGTGCCAGCAGCTTAAATAGAGACAGGGTTTTGTCCTACGAGCAGTACTTC
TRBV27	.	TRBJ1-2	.	CASSWGGGYGYTF	TGTGCCAGCAGTTGGGGGGGCGGGTATGGCTACACCTTC
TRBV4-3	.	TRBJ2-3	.	CASSQGPGSDTQYF	TGCGCCAGCAGCCAAGGTCCGGGGTCGGATACGCAGTATTTT